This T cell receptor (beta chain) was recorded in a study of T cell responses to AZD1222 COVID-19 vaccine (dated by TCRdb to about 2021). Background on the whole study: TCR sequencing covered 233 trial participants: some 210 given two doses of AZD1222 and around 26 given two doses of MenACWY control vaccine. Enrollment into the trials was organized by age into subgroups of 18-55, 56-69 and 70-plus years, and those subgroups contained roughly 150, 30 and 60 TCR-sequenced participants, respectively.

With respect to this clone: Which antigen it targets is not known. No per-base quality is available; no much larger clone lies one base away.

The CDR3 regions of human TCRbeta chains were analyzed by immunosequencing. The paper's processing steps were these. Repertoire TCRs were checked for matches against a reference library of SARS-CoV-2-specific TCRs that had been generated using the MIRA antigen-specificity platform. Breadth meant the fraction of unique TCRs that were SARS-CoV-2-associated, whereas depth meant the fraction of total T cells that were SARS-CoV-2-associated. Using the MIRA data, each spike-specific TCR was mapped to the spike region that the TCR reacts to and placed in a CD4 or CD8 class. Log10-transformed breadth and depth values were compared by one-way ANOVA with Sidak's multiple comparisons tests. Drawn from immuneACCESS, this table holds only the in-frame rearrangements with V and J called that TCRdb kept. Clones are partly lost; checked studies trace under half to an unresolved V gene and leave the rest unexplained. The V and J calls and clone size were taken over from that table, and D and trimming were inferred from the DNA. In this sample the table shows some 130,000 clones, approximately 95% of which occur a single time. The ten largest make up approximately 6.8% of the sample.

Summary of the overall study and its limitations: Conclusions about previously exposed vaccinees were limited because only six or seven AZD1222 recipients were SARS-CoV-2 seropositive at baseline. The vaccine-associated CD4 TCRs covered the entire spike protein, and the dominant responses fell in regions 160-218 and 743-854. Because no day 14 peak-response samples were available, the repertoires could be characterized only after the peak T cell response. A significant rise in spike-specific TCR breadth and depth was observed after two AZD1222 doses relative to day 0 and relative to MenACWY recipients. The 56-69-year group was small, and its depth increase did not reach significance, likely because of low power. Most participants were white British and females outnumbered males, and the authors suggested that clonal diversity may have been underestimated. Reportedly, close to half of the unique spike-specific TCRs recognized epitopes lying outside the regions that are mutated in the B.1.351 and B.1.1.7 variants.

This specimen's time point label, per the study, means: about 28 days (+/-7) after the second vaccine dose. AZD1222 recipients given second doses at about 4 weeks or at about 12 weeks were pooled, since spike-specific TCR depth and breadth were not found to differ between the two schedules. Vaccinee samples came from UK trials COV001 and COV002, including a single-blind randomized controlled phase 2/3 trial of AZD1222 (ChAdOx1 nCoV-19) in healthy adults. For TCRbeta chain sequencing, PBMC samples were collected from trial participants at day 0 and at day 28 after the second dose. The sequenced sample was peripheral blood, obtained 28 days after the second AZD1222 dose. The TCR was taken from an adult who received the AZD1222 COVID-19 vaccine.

The CDR3 loop reads CASSEFSRRVDTEAFF. The nucleotide sequence reads as follows: TGTGCCAGCAGTGAATTTTCTCGCAGGGTCGACACTGAAGCTTTCTTT. This sequence uses TRBV6-1 and TRBJ1-1; TRBD1 is a weak D gene call, 5 bases matching. V loses 2 bases, J loses 3 bases, and the germline ends lie 16 bases apart. The CDR1 and CDR2 encoded by the germline V gene are MNHNS and SASEGT. The CDR3 measures 16 amino acids from cysteine to phenylalanine. Of all the DNA, just the CDR3 is kept, 48 bases in frame from base 1.